A single sample is the source of the 23 T cell receptor beta chains below, sequenced in a study of human T cells and chemical hapten exposure. The time point here: patch test 1, 2 weeks after DPC sensitization. The treatment is: therapeutic diphenylcyclopropenone sensitization with weekly scalp DPC. A single record per CDR3 protein comes from TCRdb applying MiXCR to the RACE reads. The table shows about 380,000 distinct CDR3 sequences, with more than 4.5% occurring only once. This specimen was whole blood, taken in connection with sensitization to the hapten diphenylcyclopropenone (DPC). The receptor set was obtained from a woman aged 45-60 years with alopecia areata. Some clones in this sample may be carry-over from other donors' samples.

The rearrangement links TRBV7-8 to TRBJ1-5; maybe TRBD1 (6 bases). V was cut by 5 bases and J by 1 base, with 15 bases left in between. The germline V gene encodes CDR1 SGHVS and CDR2 FQNEAQ. The CDR3 is 16 amino acids. CDR3 in amino acids: CASSPSGAASNQPQHF. The CDR3 bases are TGTGCCAGCAGCCCGTCAGGGGCAGCGAGCAATCAGCCCCAGCATTTT. Looking up the rest from reference TRBV7-8 and TRBJ1-5 gives the full variable domain: GAGVSQSPRYKVAKRGQDVALRCDPISGHVSLFWYQQALGQGPEFLTYFQNEAQLDKSGLPSDRFFAERPEGSVSTLKIQRTQQEDSAVYLCASSPSGAASNQPQHFGDGTRLSIL.

This clonotype has a count of ten or more. V gene TRBV6-6 combines with J gene TRBJ2-3; tentative D call: TRBD2 (5 bases). The ends were cut back, 4 bases at V and 3 bases at J, with 11 bases in the middle. The CDR3 has 14 amino acids. Germline CDR1 MNHNY, CDR2 SVGAGI (reference sequence). Here the CDR3 reads CASSFALGTDTQYF. As DNA, the CDR3 is TGTGCCAGCAGTTTCGCACTAGGAACAGATACGCAGTATTTT.

This clonotype occurred a few times. This sequence joins TRBV6-6 and TRBJ2-7; TRBD1 agrees at 9 bases. This CDR3 region has 18 residues. Germline CDR1 and CDR2: MNHNY and SVGAGI (reference sequence). V lost 1 base and J lost 9; bases outside the gene matches: 19. Written as DNA, the CDR3 is TGTGCCAGCAGTTACTTACCGGGACAGGGTTCTCCGGGATCTGGGCAGTACTTC. It yields the protein CASSYLPGQGSPGSGQYF.

This clonotype was detected ten times or more. The J gene is TRBJ2-7, the V gene TRBV6-5; 7 bases are a match to TRBD1. The CDR3 contains 13 residues. V lost 6 bases, J lost 2 bases, and 4 bases stayed unmatched. CDR1 MNHEY and CDR2 SVGAGI come from the germline V gene. The CDR3 sequence is CASRRTGPYEQYF. In nucleotides, the CDR3 is TGTGCCAGCAGAAGGACAGGACCCTACGAGCAGTACTTC.

The table lists this clonotype with many counts. This chain uses TRBV28 with TRBJ2-3; a possible D gene is TRBD1 (5 bases). Germline V lookup: CDR1 MDHEN, CDR2 SYDVKM. V dropped 5 bases and J dropped 5 bases, with 17 bases sitting between them. CDR3 size: 15 residues. The CDR3 bases are TGTGCCAGCAGTCCCACTATCCTAAGGGGAGATACGCAGTATTTT. It codes for CASSPTILRGDTQYF.

This clonotype occurred many times. V usage is TRBV24-1 and J usage is TRBJ2-1; no clear D. The CDR3 runs to 14 residues. The V gene's germline CDR1 is KGHDR and CDR2 SFDVKD. V shed 5 bases and J shed 10 bases, with 17 bases lying between them. The CDR3 here is CATSGPLNIDEQFF. The CDR3 DNA follows: TGTGCCACCAGTGGTCCCCTCAATATCGACGAGCAGTTCTTC.

This clonotype was seen only a few times. The chain has TRBV7-2 and TRBJ1-4; D ambiguous. Germline assignment: CDR1 SGHTA and CDR2 FQGNSA. The CDR3 spans 13 residues. The V end lost 5 bases, the J end lost 7 bases, and 11 bases lay between the germline ends. The CDR3 here is CASSPRGAEKLFF. CDR3 coding DNA: TGTGCCAGCAGCCCACGGGGTGCTGAAAAACTGTTTTTT.

This clonotype was counted many times. The gene calls are TRBV20-1 and TRBJ2-1; D uncertain. Per germline, CDR1 DFQATT and CDR2 SNEGSKA (reference sequence). This CDR3 contains 16 residues. V lost 0 bases, J lost 0 bases, and 12 bases lay in between. The CDR3 protein is CSARDPAGPSYNEQFF. Written as DNA, the CDR3 is TGCAGTGCTAGAGACCCGGCCGGGCCCTCCTACAATGAGCAGTTCTTC.

This clonotype was detected many times. The V gene is TRBV27, the J gene TRBJ1-1, with TRBD1 identical over 8 bases. Per germline, CDR1 MNHEY and CDR2 SMNVEV (reference sequence). V lost 7 bases and J lost 0; bases outside the gene matches: 4. The CDR3 contains 14 residues. DNA for the CDR3: TGTGCCAGCAAGGACAGGGTCATGAACACTGAAGCTTTCTTT. Its translation is CASKDRVMNTEAFF.

This clonotype was observed at least ten times. The gene calls are TRBV29-1 and TRBJ2-3; 9 nucleotides agree with TRBD2. V shed 4 bases and J 0 bases; nucleotides not matched to a gene: 5. The CDR3 loop spans 15 amino acids. Germline assignment: CDR1 SQVTM and CDR2 ANQGSEA. The CDR3 DNA reads TGCAGCGTTGTAGCGGGAGCGCTGAGCACAGATACGCAGTATTTT. Protein sequence: CSVVAGALSTDTQYF.

CDR3 in amino acids: CASGLATGTGNKFF. CDR3 DNA: TGTGCTAGTGGTTTGGCCACCGGGACAGGGAATAAGTTCTTC. The chain links TRBV12-5 to TRBJ2-1; 9 bases fit TRBD1. V lost 1 base, J lost 14 bases, and 9 bases stayed unmatched. Germline CDR1 LGHNT, CDR2 FRNRAP. The CDR3 length is 14 residues. Based on the CDR3 plus reference TRBV12-5 and TRBJ2-1, the full variable domain is DARVTQTPRHKVTEMGQEVTMRCQPILGHNTVFWYRQTMMQGLELLAYFRNRAPLDDSGMPKDRFSAEMPDATLATLKIQPSEPRDSAVYFCASGLATGTGNKFFGPGTRLTVL.

This clonotype was observed a handful of times. The rearrangement uses TRBV7-2 and TRBJ2-3; 12 positions agree with TRBD2. The CDR3 is 16 amino acids. The J segment lost 3 bases and the V segment lost 5 bases, leaving 6 bases of the junction unmatched. Germline lookup yields CDR1 SGHTA and CDR2 FQGNSA. CDR3 protein: CASSPFGLAGTDTQYF. The CDR3 DNA sequence: TGTGCCAGCAGCCCATTCGGACTAGCGGGAACAGATACGCAGTATTTT.

This clonotype has at least ten counts. The chain joins TRBV12-3 or TRBV12-4 to TRBJ2-7; 7 nucleotides agree with TRBD2. After removal of 6 bases from V and 3 bases from J, the junction contained 5 bases not matched to a gene. This CDR3 is built from 13 residues. The CDR3 DNA sequence: TGTGCCAGCAGCCTAGGGACTAACTACGAGCAGTACTTC. Amino acid sequence: CASSLGTNYEQYF.

This clonotype was found many times. V usage is TRBV27 and J usage is TRBJ2-1, with 7 positions matching TRBD2. This CDR3 has 16 amino acids. Germline V gene lookup returns CDR1 MNHEY and CDR2 SMNVEV (reference sequence). The J segment lost 1 base and the V segment lost 10 bases, leaving 13 bases of the junction unmatched. The DNA of the CDR3 is TGTGCCACCCTGCCCTTTGGCGGGAGTTCCTACAATGAGCAGTTCTTC. It encodes CATLPFGGSSYNEQFF.

This clonotype appeared many times. The chain is built from TRBV29-1 and TRBJ2-3, with 12 bases lining up with TRBD2. The CDR3 runs 19 residues. J gave up 1 base and V 0 bases, and 11 bases lay outside the gene matches. Germline V gene sequence: CDR1 SQVTM, CDR2 ANQGSEA. This CDR3 is CSVEDHGLAGGRGTDTQYF. CDR3 DNA: TGCAGCGTTGAAGATCACGGTCTAGCGGGGGGGCGGGGCACAGATACGCAGTATTTT.

This clonotype has ten or more counts. The chain recombines TRBV3-1 with TRBJ2-5; perhaps TRBD2 as D (5 bases). This CDR3 has 15 residues. The germline V gene encodes CDR1 LGHDT and CDR2 YNNKEL (reference sequence). V was shortened by 2 bases and J by 5 bases, with 15 bases between the two germline ends. The CDR3 nucleotides read TGTGCCAGCAGCCAACGGAAGTCGGGGTCGGAGACCCAGTACTTC. This sequence encodes CASSQRKSGSETQYF.

V usage is TRBV6-6 and J usage is TRBJ1-1; TRBD1 matches 8 bases. The CDR3 has 13 amino acids. From germline, CDR1 is MNHNY and CDR2 SVGAGI (reference sequence). The V gene end was trimmed by 5 bases and the J gene end by 7 bases; junction bases not matched to a gene: 6. Here the CDR3 reads CASSQQGGGEAFF. CDR3 DNA: TGTGCCAGCAGTCAACAGGGGGGGGGTGAAGCTTTCTTT.

This clonotype occurred many times. The chain is built from TRBV18 and TRBJ2-2; 7 bases are shared with TRBD1. V was clipped by 7 bases and J by 0 bases; unmatched bases: 5. The CDR3 has 15 residues. From germline, CDR1 is KGHSH and CDR2 LQKENI. The CDR3 DNA reads TGTGCCAGCTACATGACAGGGTCGAACACCGGGGAGCTGTTTTTT. Translating it yields CASYMTGSNTGELFF. Variable domain in full (rest from reference TRBV18 and TRBJ2-2): NAGVMQNPRHLVRRRGQEARLRCSPMKGHSHVYWYRQLPEEGLKFMVYLQKENIIDESGMPKERFSAEFPKEGPSILRIQQVVRGDSAAYFCASYMTGSNTGELFFGEGSRLTVL.

To note about this clonotype: A much larger clone is a single base away; this may be a read error. V gene TRBV5-1 combines with J gene TRBJ2-5, with 7 bases lining up with TRBD2. This CDR3 is built from 15 residues. Germline CDR1 is SGHRS and CDR2 is YFSETQ. The CDR3 DNA follows: TGCGCCGGCAGCTTGGCCCGAGGGAGGGGCGAGACCCAGTACTTC. Amino acid sequence: CAGSLARGRGETQYF.

This clonotype turned up a few times. This chain links TRBV2 with TRBJ2-2; TRBD1 aligns across 9 bases. V dropped 4 bases and J dropped 6; count of bases not matched to a gene: 9. The CDR3 length is 16 residues. The germline gives CDR1 SNHLY, CDR2 FYNNEI. CDR3 sequence (DNA): TGTGCCAGCAGTGTATCCGGGACAGGGAGAGCCGGGGAGCTGTTTTTT. Its protein product is CASSVSGTGRAGELFF.

The sample holds many counts of this clonotype. J is TRBJ2-3 and V is TRBV9; D perhaps matches TRBD1 (6 bases). CDR1 is SGDLS and CDR2 is YYNGEE in the germline V gene. Trimming pared 1 base from V and 2 bases from J, leaving 20 bases between. This CDR3 is built from 18 residues. CDR3 amino acids: CASSVRMGAMDYTDTQYF. For the CDR3, the DNA is TGTGCCAGCAGCGTACGTATGGGGGCCATGGATTACACAGATACGCAGTATTTT.

J is TRBJ1-2 and V is TRBV27; 7 bases agree with TRBD1. Losses at the gene ends were 6 bases for V and 5 bases for J; bases not matched to a gene: 18. The CDR3 totals 17 residues. Germline V gene sequence: CDR1 MNHEY, CDR2 SMNVEV (reference sequence). The CDR3 sequence: CASSHLPIQGPGYGYTF. The CDR3 coding sequence is TGTGCCAGCAGCCATCTCCCTATACAGGGGCCCGGATATGGCTACACCTTC.

This clonotype was observed at least ten times. The chain combines TRBV29-1 with TRBJ1-2, with D unresolved. The germline CDR1 and CDR2 sequences are SQVTM and ANQGSEA. V was trimmed by 8 bases and J by 11 bases, leaving 18 bases between them. The CDR3 totals 11 residues. The CDR3 here is CSFLDPRGYTF. The CDR3 coding sequence is TGCAGCTTCCTGGACCCTAGAGGTTACACCTTC.